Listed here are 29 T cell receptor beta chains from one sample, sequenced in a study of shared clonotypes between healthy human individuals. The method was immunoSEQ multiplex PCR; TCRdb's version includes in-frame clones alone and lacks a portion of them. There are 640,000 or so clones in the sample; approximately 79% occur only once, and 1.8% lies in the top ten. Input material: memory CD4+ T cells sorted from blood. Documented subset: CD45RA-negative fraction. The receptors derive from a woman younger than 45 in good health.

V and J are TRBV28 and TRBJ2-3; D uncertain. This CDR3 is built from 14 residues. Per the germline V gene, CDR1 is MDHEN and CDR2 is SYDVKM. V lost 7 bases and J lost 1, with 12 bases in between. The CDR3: CASTYRLGTDTQYF. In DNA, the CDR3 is TGTGCCAGCACCTACCGACTCGGCACAGATACGCAGTATTTT.

The CDR3 DNA sequence: TGTGCCAGCAGCTTAGGCATAGCGGGAGAAGTTGGTGAGCAGTTCTTC. This encodes CASSLGIAGEVGEQFF. The V and J genes are TRBV7-2 and TRBJ2-1, with 9 bases identical to TRBD2. V gave up 1 base and J gave up 9 bases; unmatched junction bases: 10. The CDR3 spans 16 residues. Germline V gene sequence: CDR1 SGHTA, CDR2 FQGNSA. The complete variable domain, with remaining parts taken from reference TRBV7-2 and TRBJ2-1, reads GAGVSQSPSNKVTEKGKDVELRCDPISGHTALYWYRQSLGQGLEFLIYFQGNSAPDKSGLPSDRFSAERTGGSVSTLTIQRTQQEDSAVYLCASSLGIAGEVGEQFFGPGTRLTVL.

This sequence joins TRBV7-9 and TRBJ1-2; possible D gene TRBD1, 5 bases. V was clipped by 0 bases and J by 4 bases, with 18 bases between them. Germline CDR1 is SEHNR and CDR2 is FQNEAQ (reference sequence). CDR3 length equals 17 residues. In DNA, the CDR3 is TGTGCCAGCAGCTTAGCGTTTATCGGGACCGCGGGCTATGGCTACACCTTC. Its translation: CASSLAFIGTAGYGYTF.

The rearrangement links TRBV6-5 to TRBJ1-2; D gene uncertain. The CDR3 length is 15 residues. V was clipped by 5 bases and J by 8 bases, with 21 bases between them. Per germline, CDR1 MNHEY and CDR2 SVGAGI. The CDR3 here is CASSIRGLGKGGYTF. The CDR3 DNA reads TGTGCCAGCAGTATACGGGGTTTGGGGAAAGGAGGCTACACCTTC.

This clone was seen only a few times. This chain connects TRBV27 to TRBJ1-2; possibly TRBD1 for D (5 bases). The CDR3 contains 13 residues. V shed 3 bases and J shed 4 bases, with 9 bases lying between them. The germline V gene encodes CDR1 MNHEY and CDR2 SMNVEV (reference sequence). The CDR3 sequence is CASSFWQGYGYTF. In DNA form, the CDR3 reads TGTGCCAGCAGTTTCTGGCAGGGCTATGGCTACACCTTC.

For the CDR3, the DNA is TGTGCCAGCGGTCGGGCTAGCGGGAGCAGGTACGGGGAGCTGTTTTTT. Translating it yields CASGRASGSRYGELFF. The chain uses TRBV9 and TRBJ2-2; 10 bases line up with TRBD2. Germline V gene lookup returns CDR1 SGDLS and CDR2 YYNGEE. Trimming took 7 bases from V and 7 from J; bases not matched to a gene: 13. The CDR3 contains 16 residues. The variable domain in full, completed from reference TRBV9 and TRBJ2-2, reads DSGVTQTPKHLITATGQRVTLRCSPRSGDLSVYWYQQSLDQGLQFLIQYYNGEERAKGNILERFSAQQFPDLHSELNLSSLELGDSALYFCASGRASGSRYGELFFGEGSRLTVL.

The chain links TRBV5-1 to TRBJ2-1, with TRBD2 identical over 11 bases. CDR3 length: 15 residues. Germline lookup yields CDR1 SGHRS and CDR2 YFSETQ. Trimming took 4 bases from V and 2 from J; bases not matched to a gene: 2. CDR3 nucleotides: TGCGCCAGCAGCGTGACTAGCGGGGCCTACAATGAGCAGTTCTTC. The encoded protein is CASSVTSGAYNEQFF.

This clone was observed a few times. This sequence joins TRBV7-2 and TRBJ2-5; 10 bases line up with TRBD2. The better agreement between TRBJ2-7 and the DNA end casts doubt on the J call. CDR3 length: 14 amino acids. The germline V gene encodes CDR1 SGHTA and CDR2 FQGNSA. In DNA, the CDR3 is TGTGCCAGCAGCTGGACTAGCGGTAACTACGAGCAGTACTTC. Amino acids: CASSWTSGNYEQYF.

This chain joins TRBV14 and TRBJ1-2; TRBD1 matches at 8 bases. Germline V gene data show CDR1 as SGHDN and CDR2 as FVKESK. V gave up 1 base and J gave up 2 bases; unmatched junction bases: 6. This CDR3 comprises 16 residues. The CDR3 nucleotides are TGTGCCAGCAGCCAAGTGGGGACAGGATTGAACTATGGCTACACCTTC. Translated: CASSQVGTGLNYGYTF.

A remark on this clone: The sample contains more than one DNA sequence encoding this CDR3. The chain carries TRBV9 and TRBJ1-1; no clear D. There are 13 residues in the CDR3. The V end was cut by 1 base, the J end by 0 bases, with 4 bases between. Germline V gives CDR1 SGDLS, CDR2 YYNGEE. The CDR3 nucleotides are TGTGCCAGCAGCGTAAATTTGAACACTGAAGCTTTCTTT. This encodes CASSVNLNTEAFF.

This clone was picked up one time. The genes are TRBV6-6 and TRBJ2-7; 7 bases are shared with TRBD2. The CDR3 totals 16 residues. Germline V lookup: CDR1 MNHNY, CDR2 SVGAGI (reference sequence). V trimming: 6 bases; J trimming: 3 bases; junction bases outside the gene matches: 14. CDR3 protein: CASRSTGGGANYEQYF. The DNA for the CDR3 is TGTGCCAGCAGATCGACTGGGGGAGGGGCTAACTACGAGCAGTACTTC.

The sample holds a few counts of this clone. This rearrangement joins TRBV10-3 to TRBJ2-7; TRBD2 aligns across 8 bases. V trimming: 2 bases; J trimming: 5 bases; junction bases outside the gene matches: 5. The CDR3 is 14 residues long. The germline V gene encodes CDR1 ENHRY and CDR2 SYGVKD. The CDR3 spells CAISETGGSHEQYF. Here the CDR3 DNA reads TGTGCCATCAGTGAGACGGGAGGGTCCCACGAGCAGTACTTC.

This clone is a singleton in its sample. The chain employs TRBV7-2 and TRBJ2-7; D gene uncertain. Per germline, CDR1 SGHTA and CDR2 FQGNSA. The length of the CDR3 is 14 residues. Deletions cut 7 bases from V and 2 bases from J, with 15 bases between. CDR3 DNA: TGTGCCAGCACCACCTACCAGGAAACCTACGAGCAGTACTTC. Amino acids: CASTTYQETYEQYF.

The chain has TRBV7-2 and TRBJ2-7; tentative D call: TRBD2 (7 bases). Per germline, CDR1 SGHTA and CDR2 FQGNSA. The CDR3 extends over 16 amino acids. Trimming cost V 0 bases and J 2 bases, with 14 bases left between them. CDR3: CASSLAGGGSPYEQYF. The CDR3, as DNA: TGTGCCAGCAGCTTAGCAGGGGGAGGGTCCCCCTACGAGCAGTACTTC.

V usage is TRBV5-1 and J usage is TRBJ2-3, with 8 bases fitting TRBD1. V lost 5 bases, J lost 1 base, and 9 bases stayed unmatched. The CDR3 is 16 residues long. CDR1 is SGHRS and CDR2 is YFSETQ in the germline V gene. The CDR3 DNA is TGCGCCAGCAGGTACCGGGACAGGACGGGCACAGATACGCAGTATTTT. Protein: CASRYRDRTGTDTQYF.

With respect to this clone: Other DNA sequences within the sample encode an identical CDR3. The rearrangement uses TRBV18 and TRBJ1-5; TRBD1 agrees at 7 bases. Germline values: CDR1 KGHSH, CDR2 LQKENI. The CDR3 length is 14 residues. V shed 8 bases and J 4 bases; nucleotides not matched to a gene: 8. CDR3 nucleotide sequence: TGTGCCAGCAGTCCCGGACAGGCAAATCAGCCCCAGCATTTT. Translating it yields CASSPGQANQPQHF. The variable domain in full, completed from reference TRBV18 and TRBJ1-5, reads NAGVMQNPRHLVRRRGQEARLRCSPMKGHSHVYWYRQLPEEGLKFMVYLQKENIIDESGMPKERFSAEFPKEGPSILRIQQVVRGDSAAYFCASSPGQANQPQHFGDGTRLSIL.

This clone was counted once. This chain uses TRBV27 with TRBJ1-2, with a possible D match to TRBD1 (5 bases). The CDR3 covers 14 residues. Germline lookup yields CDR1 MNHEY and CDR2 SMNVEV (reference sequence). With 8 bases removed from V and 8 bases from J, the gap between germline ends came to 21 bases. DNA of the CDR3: TGTGCCAGCGGACTCCCCCACCAGGGTAAGGGCTACACCTTC. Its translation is CASGLPHQGKGYTF.

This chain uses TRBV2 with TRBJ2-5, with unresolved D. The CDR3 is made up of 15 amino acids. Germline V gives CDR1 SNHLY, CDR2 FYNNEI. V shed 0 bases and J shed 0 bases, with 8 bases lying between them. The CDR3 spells CASSEATRYQETQYF. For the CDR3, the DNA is TGTGCCAGCAGTGAAGCGACGAGGTACCAAGAGACCCAGTACTTC.

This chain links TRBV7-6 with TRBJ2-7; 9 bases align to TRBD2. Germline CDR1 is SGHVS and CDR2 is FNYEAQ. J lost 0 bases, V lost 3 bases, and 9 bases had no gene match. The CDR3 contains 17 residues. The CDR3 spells CASSLGGSGSPSYEQYF. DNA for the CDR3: TGTGCCAGCAGCTTGGGAGGTAGCGGGAGCCCCTCCTACGAGCAGTACTTC.

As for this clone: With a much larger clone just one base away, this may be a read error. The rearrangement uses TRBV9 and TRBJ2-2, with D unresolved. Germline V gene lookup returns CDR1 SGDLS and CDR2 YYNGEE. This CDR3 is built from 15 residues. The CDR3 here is CAGSVGLLDPPELFF. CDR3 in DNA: TGTGCCGGCAGCGTAGGGTTATTAGACCCGCCCGAGCTGTTTTTT.

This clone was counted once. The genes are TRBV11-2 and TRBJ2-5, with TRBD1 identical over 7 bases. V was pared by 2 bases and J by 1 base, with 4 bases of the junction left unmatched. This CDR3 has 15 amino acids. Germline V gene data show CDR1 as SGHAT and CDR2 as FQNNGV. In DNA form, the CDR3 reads TGTGCCAGCAGCTTAATGGGGACAGCCCAAGAGACCCAGTACTTC. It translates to CASSLMGTAQETQYF.

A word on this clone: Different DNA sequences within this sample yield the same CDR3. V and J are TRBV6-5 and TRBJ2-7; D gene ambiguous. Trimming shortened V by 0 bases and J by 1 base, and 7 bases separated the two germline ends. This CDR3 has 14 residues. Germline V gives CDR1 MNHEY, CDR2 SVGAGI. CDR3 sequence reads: CASSYSTESYEQYF. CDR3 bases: TGTGCCAGCAGTTACTCGACTGAATCCTACGAGCAGTACTTC.

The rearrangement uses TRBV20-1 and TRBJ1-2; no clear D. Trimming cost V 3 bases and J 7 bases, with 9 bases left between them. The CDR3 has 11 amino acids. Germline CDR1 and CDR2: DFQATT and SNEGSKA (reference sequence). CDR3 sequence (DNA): TGCAGTGCTAGTCCCAACGGTGGCTACACCTTC. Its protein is CSASPNGGYTF.

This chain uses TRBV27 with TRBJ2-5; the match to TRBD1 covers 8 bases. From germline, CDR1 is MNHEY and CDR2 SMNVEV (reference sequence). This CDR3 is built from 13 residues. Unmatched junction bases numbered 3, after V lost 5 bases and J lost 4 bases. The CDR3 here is CASSTDRGETQYF. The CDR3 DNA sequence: TGTGCCAGCAGTACCGACAGGGGAGAGACCCAGTACTTC.

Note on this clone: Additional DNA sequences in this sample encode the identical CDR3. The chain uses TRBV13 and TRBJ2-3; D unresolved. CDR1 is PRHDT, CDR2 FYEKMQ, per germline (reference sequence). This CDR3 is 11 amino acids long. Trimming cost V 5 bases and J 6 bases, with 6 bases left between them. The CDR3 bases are TGTGCCAGCAGCCTAGAGGATACGCAGTATTTT. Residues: CASSLEDTQYF. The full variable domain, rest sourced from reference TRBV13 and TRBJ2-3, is AAGVIQSPRHLIKEKRETATLKCYPIPRHDTVYWYQQGPGQDPQFLISFYEKMQSDKGSIPDRFSAQQFSDYHSELNMSSLELGDSALYFCASSLEDTQYFGPGTRLTVL.

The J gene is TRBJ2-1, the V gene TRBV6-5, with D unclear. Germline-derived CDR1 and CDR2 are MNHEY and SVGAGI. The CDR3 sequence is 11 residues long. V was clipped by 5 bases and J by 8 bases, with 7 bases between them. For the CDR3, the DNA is TGTGCCAGCAGTACAGCCTATGAGCAGTTCTTC. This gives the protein CASSTAYEQFF.

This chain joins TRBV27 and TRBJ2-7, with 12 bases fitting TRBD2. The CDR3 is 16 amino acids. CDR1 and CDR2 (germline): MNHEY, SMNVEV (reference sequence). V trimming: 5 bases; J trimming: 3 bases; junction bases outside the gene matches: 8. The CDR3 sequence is CASSRTTSGSVYEQYF. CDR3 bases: TGTGCCAGCAGTCGTACGACTAGCGGGAGCGTCTACGAGCAGTACTTC.

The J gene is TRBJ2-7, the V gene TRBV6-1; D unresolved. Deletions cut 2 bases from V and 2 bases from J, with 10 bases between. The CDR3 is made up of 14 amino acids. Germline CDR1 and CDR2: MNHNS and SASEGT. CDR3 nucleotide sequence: TGTGCCAGCAGTGAACCCGCGAGTGCCTACGAGCAGTACTTC. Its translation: CASSEPASAYEQYF.

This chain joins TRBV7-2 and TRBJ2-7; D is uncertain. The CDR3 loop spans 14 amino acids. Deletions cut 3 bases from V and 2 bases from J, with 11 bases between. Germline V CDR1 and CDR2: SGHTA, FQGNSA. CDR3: CASSFARSAYEQYF. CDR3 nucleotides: TGTGCCAGCAGCTTCGCCCGGAGCGCCTACGAGCAGTACTTC.